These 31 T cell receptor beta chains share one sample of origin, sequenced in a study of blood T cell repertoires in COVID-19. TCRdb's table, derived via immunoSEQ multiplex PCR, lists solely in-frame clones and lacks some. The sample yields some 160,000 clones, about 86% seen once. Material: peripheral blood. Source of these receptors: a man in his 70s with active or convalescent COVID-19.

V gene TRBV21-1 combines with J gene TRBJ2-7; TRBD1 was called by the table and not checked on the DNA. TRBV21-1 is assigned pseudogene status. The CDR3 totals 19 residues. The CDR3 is CASNEGAKPSWKVGGWQYF. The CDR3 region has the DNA TGTGCCAGCAATGAGGGGGCGAAACCCTCGTGGAAGGTCGGGGGATGGCAGTACTTC.

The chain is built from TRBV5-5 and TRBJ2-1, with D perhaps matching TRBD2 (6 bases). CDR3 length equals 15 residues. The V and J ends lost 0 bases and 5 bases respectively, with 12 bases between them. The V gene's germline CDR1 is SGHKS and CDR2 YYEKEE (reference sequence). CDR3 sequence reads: CASSLVASVNNEQFF. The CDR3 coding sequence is TGTGCCAGCAGCTTGGTGGCTAGCGTGAACAATGAGCAGTTCTTC.

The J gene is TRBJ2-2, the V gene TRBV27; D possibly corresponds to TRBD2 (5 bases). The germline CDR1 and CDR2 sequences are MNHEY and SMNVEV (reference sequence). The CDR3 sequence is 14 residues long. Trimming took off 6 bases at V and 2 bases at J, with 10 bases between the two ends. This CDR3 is CASRTGTNTGELFF. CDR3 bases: TGTGCCAGCAGAACGGGAACAAACACCGGGGAGCTGTTTTTT.

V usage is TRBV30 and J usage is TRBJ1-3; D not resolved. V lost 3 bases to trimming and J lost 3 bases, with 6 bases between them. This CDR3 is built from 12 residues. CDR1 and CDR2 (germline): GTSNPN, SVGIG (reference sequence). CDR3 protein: CAWRRGGNTIYF. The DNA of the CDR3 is TGTGCCTGGAGGCGAGGTGGAAACACCATATATTTT.

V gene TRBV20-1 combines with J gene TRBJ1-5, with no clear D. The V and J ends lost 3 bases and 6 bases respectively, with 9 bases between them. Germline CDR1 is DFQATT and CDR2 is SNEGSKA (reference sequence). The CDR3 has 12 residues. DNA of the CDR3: TGCAGTGCTAGTGGCGGCTTTCAGCCCCAGCATTTT. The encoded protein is CSASGGFQPQHF.

In DNA, the CDR3 is TGTGCCAGCAGCGATGGCCGGGACAGCCTCATCCAAGAGACCCAGTACTTC. Its translation is CASSDGRDSLIQETQYF. The rearrangement links TRBV7-9 to TRBJ2-5, with 7 nucleotides matching TRBD1. The CDR3 loop spans 17 amino acids. CDR1 and CDR2 from the germline V gene are SEHNR and FQNEAQ (reference sequence). Germline trimming cut 5 bases from V and 1 base from J; bases unmatched to any gene: 13.

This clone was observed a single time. CDR3 sequence (DNA): TGTGCCAGCACTTGGGTCCTTAGCGGGACCCTACTGGAGCAGTACTTC. Protein: CASTWVLSGTLLEQYF. The chain joins TRBV28 to TRBJ2-7, with TRBD2 matching over 8 bases. V shed 7 bases, J shed 7 bases, and the junction held 18 bases outside the gene matches. The CDR3 length is 16 residues. Germline V gives CDR1 MDHEN, CDR2 SYDVKM.

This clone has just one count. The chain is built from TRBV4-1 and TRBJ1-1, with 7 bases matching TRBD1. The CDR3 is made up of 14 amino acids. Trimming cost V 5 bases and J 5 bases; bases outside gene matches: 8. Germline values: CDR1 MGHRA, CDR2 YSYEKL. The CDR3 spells CASSSYRGGTEAFF. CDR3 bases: TGCGCCAGCAGCTCTTACAGGGGCGGGACTGAAGCTTTCTTT.

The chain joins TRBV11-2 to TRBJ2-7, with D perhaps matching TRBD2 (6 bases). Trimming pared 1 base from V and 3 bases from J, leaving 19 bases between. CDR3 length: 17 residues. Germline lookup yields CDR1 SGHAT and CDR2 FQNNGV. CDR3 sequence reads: CASSLAGGLASFYEQYF. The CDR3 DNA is TGTGCCAGCAGCTTAGCTGGTGGGCTAGCGTCTTTCTACGAGCAGTACTTC.

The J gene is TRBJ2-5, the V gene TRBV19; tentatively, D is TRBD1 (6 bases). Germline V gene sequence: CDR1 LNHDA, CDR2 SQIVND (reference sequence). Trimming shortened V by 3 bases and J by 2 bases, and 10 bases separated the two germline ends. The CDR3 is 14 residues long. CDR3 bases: TGTGCCAGTAGTATTGTAGGGGGTCAAGAGACCCAGTACTTC. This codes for CASSIVGGQETQYF.

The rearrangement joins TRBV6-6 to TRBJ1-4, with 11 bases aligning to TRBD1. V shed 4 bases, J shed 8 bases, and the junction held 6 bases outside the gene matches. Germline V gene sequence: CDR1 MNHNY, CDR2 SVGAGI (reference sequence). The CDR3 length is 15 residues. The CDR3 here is CASSFGQGAEEKLFF. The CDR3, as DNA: TGTGCCAGCAGTTTCGGACAGGGGGCCGAGGAAAAACTGTTTTTT.

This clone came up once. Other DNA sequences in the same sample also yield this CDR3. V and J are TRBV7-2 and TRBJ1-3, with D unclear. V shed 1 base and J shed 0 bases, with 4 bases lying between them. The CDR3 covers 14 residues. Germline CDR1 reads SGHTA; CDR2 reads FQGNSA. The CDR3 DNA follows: TGTGCCAGCAGCTTAGACTACTCTGGAAACACCATATATTTT. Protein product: CASSLDYSGNTIYF.

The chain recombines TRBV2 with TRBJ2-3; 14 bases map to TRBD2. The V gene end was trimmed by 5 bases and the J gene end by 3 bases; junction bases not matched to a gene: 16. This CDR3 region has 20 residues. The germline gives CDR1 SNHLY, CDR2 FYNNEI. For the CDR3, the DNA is TGTGCCAGCAGTCCCCCCTGGGGACTAGCGGGAGAAATTGGGACAGATACGCAGTATTTT. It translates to CASSPPWGLAGEIGTDTQYF.

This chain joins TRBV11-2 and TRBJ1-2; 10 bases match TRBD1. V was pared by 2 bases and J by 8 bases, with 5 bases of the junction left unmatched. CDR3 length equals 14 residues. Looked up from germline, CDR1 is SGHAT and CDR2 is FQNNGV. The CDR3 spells CASSLTGTGEGYTF. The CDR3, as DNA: TGTGCCAGCAGCTTAACCGGGACAGGGGAAGGCTACACCTTC.

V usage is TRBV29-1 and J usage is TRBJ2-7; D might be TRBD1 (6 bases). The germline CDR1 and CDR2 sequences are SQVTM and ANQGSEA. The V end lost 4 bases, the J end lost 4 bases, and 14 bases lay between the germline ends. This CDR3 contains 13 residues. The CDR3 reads CSVAGQGIYEQYF. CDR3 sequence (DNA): TGCAGCGTTGCGGGACAAGGAATATACGAGCAGTACTTC.

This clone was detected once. The CDR3 protein is CASSPASTDTQYF. The CDR3 nucleotides read TGTGCCAGCAGCCCAGCGAGCACAGATACGCAGTATTTT. This chain connects TRBV3-1 (or the pseudogene TRBV3-2) to TRBJ2-3; D uncertain. Trimming shortened V by 4 bases and J by 0 bases, and 5 bases separated the two germline ends. Germline V gene sequence: CDR1 LGHDT, CDR2 YNNKEL (reference sequence). The CDR3 is 13 amino acids.

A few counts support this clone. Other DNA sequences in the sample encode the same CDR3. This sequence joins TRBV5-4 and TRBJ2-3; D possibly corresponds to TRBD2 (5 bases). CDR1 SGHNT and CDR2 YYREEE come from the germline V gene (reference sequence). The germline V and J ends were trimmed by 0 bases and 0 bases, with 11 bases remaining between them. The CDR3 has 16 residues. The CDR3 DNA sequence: TGTGCCAGCAGCTTGGGGGCGGGTGTTAGCACAGATACGCAGTATTTT. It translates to CASSLGAGVSTDTQYF.

CDR3 in amino acids: CASSLPPTTNSPLHF. The CDR3 nucleotides are TGTGCCAGCAGTTTGCCTCCGACAACCAACTCACCCCTCCACTTT. The genes are TRBV27 and TRBJ1-6, with no clear D. This CDR3 is built from 15 residues. In germline, CDR1 is MNHEY, CDR2 SMNVEV (reference sequence). The V and J ends lost 3 bases and 10 bases respectively, with 16 bases between them.

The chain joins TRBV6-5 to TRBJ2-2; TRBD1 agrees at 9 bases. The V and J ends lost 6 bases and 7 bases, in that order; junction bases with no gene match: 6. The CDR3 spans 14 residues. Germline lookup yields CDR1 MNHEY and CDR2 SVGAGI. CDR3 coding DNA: TGTGCCAGCAGACCACAGGGGGCGAGCGGGGAGCTGTTTTTT. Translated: CASRPQGASGELFF.

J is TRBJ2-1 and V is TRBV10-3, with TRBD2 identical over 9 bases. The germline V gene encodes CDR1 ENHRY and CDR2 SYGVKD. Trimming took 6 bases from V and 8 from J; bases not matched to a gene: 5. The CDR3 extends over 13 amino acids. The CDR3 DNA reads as TGTGCCATCAGGCCTAGCGGGAACGATGAGCAGTTCTTC. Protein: CAIRPSGNDEQFF.

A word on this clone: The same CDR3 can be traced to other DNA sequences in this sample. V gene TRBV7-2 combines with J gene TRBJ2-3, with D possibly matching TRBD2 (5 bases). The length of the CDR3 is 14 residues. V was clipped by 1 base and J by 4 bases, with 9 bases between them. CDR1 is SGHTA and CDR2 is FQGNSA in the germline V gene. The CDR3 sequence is CASSLGGGADTQYF. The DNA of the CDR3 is TGTGCCAGCAGCTTAGGTGGAGGAGCAGATACGCAGTATTTT.

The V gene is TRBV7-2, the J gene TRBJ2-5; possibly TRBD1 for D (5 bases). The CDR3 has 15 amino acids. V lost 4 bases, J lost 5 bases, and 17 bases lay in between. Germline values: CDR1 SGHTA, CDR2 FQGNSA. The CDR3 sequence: CASSSRQILGETQYF. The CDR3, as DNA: TGTGCCAGCAGCTCCAGACAGATCTTGGGGGAGACCCAGTACTTC.

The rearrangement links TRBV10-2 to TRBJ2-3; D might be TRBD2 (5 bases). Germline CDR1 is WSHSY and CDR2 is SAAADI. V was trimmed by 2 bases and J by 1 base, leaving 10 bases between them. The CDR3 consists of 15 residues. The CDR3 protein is CASSEGPRGTDTQYF. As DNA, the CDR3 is TGCGCCAGCAGTGAGGGCCCGAGGGGCACAGATACGCAGTATTTT.

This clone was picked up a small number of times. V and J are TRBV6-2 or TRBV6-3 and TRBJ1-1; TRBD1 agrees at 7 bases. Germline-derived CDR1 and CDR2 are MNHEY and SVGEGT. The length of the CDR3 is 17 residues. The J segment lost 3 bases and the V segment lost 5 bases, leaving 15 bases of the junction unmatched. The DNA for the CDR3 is TGTGCCAGCAGTCCCTCACAACAGGGGAAGGGGTACACTGAAGCTTTCTTT. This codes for CASSPSQQGKGYTEAFF.

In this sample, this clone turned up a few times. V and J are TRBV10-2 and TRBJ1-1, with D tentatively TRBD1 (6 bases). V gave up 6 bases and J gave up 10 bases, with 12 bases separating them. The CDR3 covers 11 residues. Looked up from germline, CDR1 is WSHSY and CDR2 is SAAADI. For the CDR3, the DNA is TGCGCCAGCAGGTGGGGGCGCGGAGCTTTCTTT. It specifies CASRWGRGAFF.

The chain's CDR3 is CASKDSSLNTEAFF. The DNA for the CDR3 is TGTGCCAGTAAGGACAGCTCCTTGAACACTGAAGCTTTCTTT. The chain couples TRBV19 to TRBJ1-1; maybe TRBD1 (6 bases). The germline CDR1 and CDR2 sequences are LNHDA and SQIVND (reference sequence). The CDR3 is made up of 14 amino acids. V gave up 7 bases and J gave up 0 bases, with 12 bases separating them.

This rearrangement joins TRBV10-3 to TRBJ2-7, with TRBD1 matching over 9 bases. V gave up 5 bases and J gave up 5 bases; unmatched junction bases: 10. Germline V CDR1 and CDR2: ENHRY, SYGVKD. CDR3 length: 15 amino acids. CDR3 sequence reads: CAISIGTGLINEQYF. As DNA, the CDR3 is TGTGCCATCAGTATCGGGACAGGGTTGATCAACGAGCAGTACTTC.

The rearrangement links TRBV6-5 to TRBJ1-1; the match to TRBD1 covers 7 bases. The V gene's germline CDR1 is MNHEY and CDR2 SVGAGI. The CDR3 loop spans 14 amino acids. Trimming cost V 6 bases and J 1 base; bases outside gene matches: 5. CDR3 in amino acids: CASRTGVWNTEAFF. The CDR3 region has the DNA TGTGCCAGCAGAACAGGGGTATGGAACACTGAAGCTTTCTTT.

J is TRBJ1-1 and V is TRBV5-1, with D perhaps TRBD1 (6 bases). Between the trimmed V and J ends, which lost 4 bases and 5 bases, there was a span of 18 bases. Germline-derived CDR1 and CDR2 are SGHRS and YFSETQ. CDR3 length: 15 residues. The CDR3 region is CASSTLQGSGTEAFF. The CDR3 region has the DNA TGCGCCAGCAGCACGTTACAGGGCAGCGGTACTGAAGCTTTCTTT.

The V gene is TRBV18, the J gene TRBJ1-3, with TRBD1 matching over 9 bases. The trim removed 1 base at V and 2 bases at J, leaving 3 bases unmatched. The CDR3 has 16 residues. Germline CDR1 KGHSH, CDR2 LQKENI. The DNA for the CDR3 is TGTGCCAGCTCACCACGTGGGACAGGGACTGGAAACACCATATATTTT. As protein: CASSPRGTGTGNTIYF.

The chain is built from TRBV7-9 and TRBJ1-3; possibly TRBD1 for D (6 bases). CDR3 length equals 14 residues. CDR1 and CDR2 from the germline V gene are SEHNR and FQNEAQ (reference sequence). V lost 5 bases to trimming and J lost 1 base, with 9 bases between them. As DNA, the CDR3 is TGTGCCAGCAGCCCACAGGGATCTGGAAACACCATATATTTT. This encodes CASSPQGSGNTIYF.